The 26 T cell receptor beta chains below come from one sample, sequenced in a study of vaccination and CD4 T cells after COVID-19. Sequenced with the Oncomine TCR Beta short-read assay was DNA taken from cultured CD4+ T cells. TCRdb called the PCR reads again in MiXCR, with one record for every CDR3 protein. The sample includes some 10,000 distinct CDR3 sequences, less than 55% of them seen just once. This sample's treatment: roughly nine-day PBMC culture with coronavirus spike peptide pools or control peptides (ViraFEST assay). Their cognate antigens are unknown. The sample was CD4+ T cells from blood, cultured in vitro. Every receptor here comes from a human donor who had recovered from COVID-19.

This clonotype has just a few counts. V is TRBV27 and J is TRBJ1-1, with a possible D match to TRBD1 (6 bases). This CDR3 has 14 amino acids. Germline V gives CDR1 MNHEY, CDR2 SMNVEV (reference sequence). Trimming shortened V by 8 bases and J by 2 bases, and 15 bases separated the two germline ends. CDR3 coding DNA: TGTGCCAGCGGAATCAGGGGCACCAACACTGAAGCTTTCTTT. Encoded protein: CASGIRGTNTEAFF.

This chain joins TRBV20-1 and TRBJ2-5; 9 bases match TRBD1. The germline V gene encodes CDR1 DFQATT and CDR2 SNEGSKA (reference sequence). V lost 4 bases to trimming and J lost 6 bases; unmatched junction nucleotides: 6. CDR3 size: 13 residues. CDR3 in DNA: TGCAGTGCTAATGACAGGGGGGAAAAGACCCAGTACTTC. This translates into CSANDRGEKTQYF.

V and J are TRBV2 and TRBJ2-3, with a weak D call TRBD2 (5 bases). This CDR3 contains 14 residues. Trimming removed 4 bases at V and 6 bases at J, with 14 bases between. Germline CDR1 and CDR2: SNHLY and FYNNEI. CDR3 bases: TGTGCCAGCAGTGCATGGCTAGCCGGGGATACGCAGTATTTT. Its protein product is CASSAWLAGDTQYF.

The genes are TRBV27 and TRBJ2-1, with 10 bases fitting TRBD2. CDR3 length: 15 residues. Germline V gives CDR1 MNHEY, CDR2 SMNVEV (reference sequence). V was clipped by 5 bases and J by 4 bases; unmatched bases: 5. CDR3 DNA: TGTGCCAGCAGTGCACTAGCGGGGTTTTACAATGAGCAGTTCTTC. This gives the protein CASSALAGFYNEQFF.

The chain uses TRBV20-1 and TRBJ2-4, with 10 positions matching TRBD2. Germline CDR1 DFQATT, CDR2 SNEGSKA (reference sequence). V shed 4 bases and J 4 bases; nucleotides not matched to a gene: 10. There are 16 residues in the CDR3. The DNA for the CDR3 is TGCAGTGCTACAGTTGTAGGACTAGCGGTAAAAAACATTCAGTACTTC. Amino acids: CSATVVGLAVKNIQYF.

The chain is built from TRBV6-5 and TRBJ2-3, with 7 bases identical to TRBD2. From germline, CDR1 is MNHEY and CDR2 SVGAGI. CDR3 length equals 16 residues. J was trimmed by 3 bases and V by 4 bases; bases with no gene match: 10. As DNA, the CDR3 is TGTGCCAGCAGTTCAACCAAAGCGGGGAGAACAGATACGCAGTATTTT. It codes for CASSSTKAGRTDTQYF.

This clonotype was seen more than once but under ten times. This sequence joins TRBV11-3 and TRBJ2-7; 8 positions agree with TRBD1. Per the germline V gene, CDR1 is SGHNT and CDR2 is YENEEA. After removal of 1 base from V and 2 bases from J, the junction contained 1 base not matched to a gene. This CDR3 is 14 amino acids long. In DNA, the CDR3 is TGTGCCAGCAGCTTAGCAGGGGGCCCCTACGAGCAGTACTTC. Its translation: CASSLAGGPYEQYF.

The rearrangement links TRBV19 to TRBJ1-6, with 7 nucleotides matching TRBD1. The CDR3 sequence is 15 residues long. With V trimmed by 5 bases and J by 10 bases, 11 bases remained unmatched. The V gene's germline CDR1 is LNHDA and CDR2 SQIVND (reference sequence). CDR3 loop: CASSQSYRGNSPLHF. The CDR3 bases are TGTGCCAGTAGTCAATCCTACAGGGGAAACTCACCCCTCCACTTT. The full variable domain, its missing parts supplied by reference TRBV19 and TRBJ1-6, is DGGITQSPKYLFRKEGQNVTLSCEQNLNHDAMYWYRQDPGQGLRLIYYSQIVNDFQKGDIAEGYSVSREKKESFPLTVTSAQKNPTAFYLCASSQSYRGNSPLHFGNGTRLTVT.

Regarding this clonotype: One junction end disagrees with the germline gene, perhaps due to a read error. The V call is TRBV7-3, the J call TRBJ2-4; TRBD2 aligns across 8 bases. The CDR3 consists of 16 residues. CDR1 is SGHTA, CDR2 FQGTGA, per germline. DNA of the CDR3: TGTACCAGCAGCTTAGCGGGGCGAGGGGTCAAAAACATTCAGTACTTC. Protein: CTSSLAGRGVKNIQYF.

This clonotype showed up just a few times. The chain couples TRBV19 to TRBJ1-2; D call uncertain. Germline-derived CDR1 and CDR2 are LNHDA and SQIVND (reference sequence). The CDR3 is 14 residues long. V lost 9 bases and J 3 bases, leaving 17 bases between the germline ends. The CDR3 nucleotides read TGTGCCAGCCAGATGGGAGTGCGGTACTATGGCTACACCTTC. Protein: CASQMGVRYYGYTF.

The chain uses TRBV10-3 and TRBJ1-1; a possible D gene is TRBD1 (5 bases). The germline CDR1 and CDR2 sequences are ENHRY and SYGVKD. Between the trimmed V and J ends, which lost 5 bases and 2 bases, there was a span of 12 bases. This CDR3 is built from 14 residues. This CDR3 is CAISSPDRNTEAFF. The CDR3 DNA reads as TGTGCCATCAGTTCCCCCGACAGAAACACTGAAGCTTTCTTT.

The genes are TRBV19 and TRBJ1-3; tentatively, D is TRBD1 (5 bases). Germline loops: CDR1 LNHDA, CDR2 SQIVND (reference sequence). Trimming left V 3 bases short and J 2 bases short, with 11 bases between. CDR3 length equals 15 residues. This chain's CDR3 is CASSIEGQTGNTIYF. DNA for the CDR3: TGTGCCAGTAGTATCGAGGGGCAAACTGGAAACACCATATATTTT.

This chain joins TRBV7-6 and TRBJ1-2; D ambiguous. Germline CDR1 is SGHVS and CDR2 is FNYEAQ. The CDR3 is 13 amino acids. V shed 4 bases and J shed 3 bases, with 9 bases lying between them. This CDR3 reads CASSSGMDYGYTF. The CDR3 DNA is TGTGCCAGCAGCTCCGGGATGGACTATGGCTACACCTTC.

The chain links TRBV10-3 to TRBJ1-1, with D possibly matching TRBD1 (5 bases). CDR1 and CDR2 (germline): ENHRY, SYGVKD. The CDR3 length is 12 residues. Trimming took off 6 bases at V and 3 bases at J, with 8 bases between the two ends. CDR3 nucleotides: TGTGCCATCAGGCAGGGAGACACTGAAGCTTTCTTT. This sequence encodes CAIRQGDTEAFF.

Here the CDR3 reads CASKGRVQETQYF. Here the CDR3 DNA reads TGTGCCAGTAAAGGTCGGGTCCAAGAGACCCAGTACTTC. The chain is built from TRBV19 and TRBJ2-5; unclear D gene. Germline V gene data show CDR1 as LNHDA and CDR2 as SQIVND (reference sequence). V lost 7 bases, J lost 1 base, and 10 bases lay in between. The CDR3 consists of 13 residues.

The J gene is TRBJ2-4, the V gene TRBV10-3; no clear D gene. The CDR3 sequence is 12 residues long. The V end lost 4 bases, the J end lost 2 bases, and 3 bases lay between the germline ends. Germline CDR1 ENHRY, CDR2 SYGVKD. The CDR3 reads CAISATKNIQYF. For the CDR3, the DNA is TGTGCCATCAGTGCTACCAAAAACATTCAGTACTTC.

The rearrangement uses TRBV19 and TRBJ2-5; D is unclear. Trimming pared 3 bases from V and 5 bases from J, leaving 10 bases between. The germline V gene encodes CDR1 LNHDA and CDR2 SQIVND (reference sequence). This CDR3 has 13 amino acids. CDR3: CASSIGHGETQYF. CDR3 bases: TGTGCCAGTAGTATCGGGCATGGCGAGACCCAGTACTTC.

This clonotype has just a few counts. This CDR3 is CASSLIFGGSPLHF. In nucleotides, the CDR3 is TGTGCCAGCAGTTTAATCTTTGGGGGTTCACCCCTCCACTTT. The genes are TRBV27 and TRBJ1-6; tentatively, D is TRBD1 (5 bases). This CDR3 contains 14 residues. Germline V gene data show CDR1 as MNHEY and CDR2 as SMNVEV (reference sequence). Trimming pared 2 bases from V and 9 bases from J, leaving 11 bases between.

Only one count was recorded for this clonotype. This chain links TRBV5-1 with TRBJ2-6, with D maybe TRBD2 (6 bases). The V gene lost 0 bases and the J gene lost 2 bases, with 6 bases spanning the gap. Germline loops: CDR1 SGHRS, CDR2 YFSETQ. The CDR3 consists of 15 residues. CDR3 region: CASSLGGAGANVLTF. CDR3 bases: TGCGCCAGCAGCTTGGGGGGGGCTGGGGCCAACGTCCTGACTTTC.

Details on this clonotype: Mismatch with germline at one junction end may stem from a read error. V and J are TRBV5-3 and TRBJ2-1, with 8 bases fitting TRBD2. TRBV5-3 is an ORF, and what it does is uncertain. The CDR3 sequence is 15 residues long. Here the CDR3 DNA reads TGTGCCAGCAGCTTGTTTACTAGCGGACACAATGAGCAGTTCTTC. As protein: CASSLFTSGHNEQFF.

The chain carries TRBV7-8 and TRBJ2-1; TRBD2 matches 7 bases. The length of the CDR3 is 14 residues. Unmatched junction bases numbered 6, after V lost 6 bases and J lost 4 bases. Germline lookup yields CDR1 SGHVS and CDR2 FQNEAQ. The CDR3 reads CASRSSGAYNEQFF. The CDR3 DNA reads as TGTGCCAGCAGGTCTAGCGGCGCTTACAATGAGCAGTTCTTC.

V is TRBV6-1 and J is TRBJ2-7; 9 nucleotides match TRBD1. The V gene end was trimmed by 2 bases and the J gene end by 3 bases; junction bases not matched to a gene: 5. Germline V gene data show CDR1 as MNHNS and CDR2 as SASEGT. This CDR3 spans 15 amino acids. The CDR3 DNA is TGTGCCAGCAGTGAAACAGGGACAGGGTTCTACGAGCAGTACTTC. Translated: CASSETGTGFYEQYF.

The gene calls are TRBV20-1 and TRBJ2-5, with TRBD1 matching 7 bases. CDR1 DFQATT and CDR2 SNEGSKA come from the germline V gene (reference sequence). CDR3 length: 13 amino acids. Losses at the gene ends were 6 bases for V and 3 bases for J; bases not matched to a gene: 7. DNA for the CDR3: TGCAGTGCCATCACCACAGGGGAAGAGACCCAGTACTTC. It is translated as CSAITTGEETQYF.

The chain recombines TRBV27 with TRBJ2-7, with TRBD2 matching 7 bases. In germline, CDR1 is MNHEY, CDR2 SMNVEV (reference sequence). Germline trimming cut 6 bases from V and 4 bases from J; bases unmatched to any gene: 12. The CDR3 loop spans 15 amino acids. The CDR3 sequence: CASSLKSQGGYEQYF. CDR3 in DNA: TGTGCCAGCAGCCTAAAATCCCAGGGAGGGTACGAGCAGTACTTC.

This clonotype has just a few counts. V and J are TRBV20-1 and TRBJ1-2; maybe TRBD1 (5 bases). V was trimmed by 0 bases and J by 6 bases, leaving 11 bases between them. Germline CDR1 is DFQATT and CDR2 is SNEGSKA (reference sequence). The CDR3 is 13 amino acids. Written as DNA, the CDR3 is TGCAGTGCTAGAGATTTACGGGGGGATGGCTACACCTTC. Residues: CSARDLRGDGYTF.

The chain couples TRBV5-1 to TRBJ1-1; D is perhaps TRBD1 (5 bases). CDR1 is SGHRS and CDR2 is YFSETQ in the germline V gene. V lost 0 bases and J 3 bases, leaving 12 bases between the germline ends. The CDR3 runs 15 residues. CDR3 in amino acids: CASSLDWGRDTEAFF. The CDR3 DNA is TGCGCCAGCAGCTTGGATTGGGGGAGGGACACTGAAGCTTTCTTT.